Given below is one TCR beta chain in context. This clonotype was found a few times. This clone's antigen is unknown. Base qualities were left out, and no much larger clone turns up one base away. This sample is drawn from a study of early T cells in non-severe SARS-CoV-2 infection (dated by TCRdb to the early 2020s). With respect to the entire study: Because TCR sequencing relied on bulk RNA taken from unsorted whole blood, pairing of alpha and beta chains was not possible.

The investigation overall reported the following: VDJdb matching was skewed toward anti-spike CD8 responses and likely underestimated virus-specific expansions by missing private and CD4 specificities.

The study was a case-control design nested within a healthcare worker cohort in London, UK, with weekly nasopharyngeal swab PCR tests and blood sampling. Healthcare workers were recruited during the week of the UK lockdown, between 23 and 31 March 2020, and followed weekly for up to roughly 15 weeks. Preparation of the library involved 5' RACE. Instrument used: NextSeq 500. The TCR library protocol attached unique molecular identifiers to individual cDNA molecules to correct for sequencing error and PCR bias. Both TCR alpha and beta chains were sequenced, and tight co-correlation was observed between alpha and beta sequence abundances in each sample. As for the original processing: Decombinator V4 was used to annotate TCR sequences for V gene, J gene and CDR3. Expanded TCRs were defined as changing significantly between any two time points under a Poisson model with p below 0.0001. Abundances of TCRs were expressed as counts per million after normalisation to the total number of TCRs sequenced in each sample. A search of VDJdb, accessed on 1 November 2021, was run for TCRs annotated to CMV, EBV and SARS-CoV-2, with TCRs annotated for multiple antigens excluded. The public sequencing data were trimmed at Q25 with fastp and processed into clonotypes with MiXCR by TCRdb, which kept only in-frame beta chains. Merged by CDR3 protein, the rows form single entries marked with the most common genes and DNA. The V and J calls shown here were made by TCRdb, not taken from the authors' results. For this sample the table gives tens of thousands of distinct CDR3 sequences, of which over 5% were detected only once. Around an eighth of the sample rests with the top ten.

Material for sequencing was whole blood. The receptor was derived from an adult who was a healthcare worker with PCR-confirmed SARS-CoV-2 infection or an uninfected control (not recorded which).

In nucleotides, the sequence is TGTGCCAGTGCGACAGGCTATAGCAATCAGCCCCAGCATTTT. Its protein is CASATGYSNQPQHF. The chain uses TRBV6-2 or TRBV6-3 and TRBJ1-5, and possibly TRBD1, on 6 matching bases. V is cut by 9 bases and J by 0 bases, and the space between the germline ends is 12 bases. The CDR3 runs 14 amino acids, cysteine and phenylalanine included. Solely the CDR3 DNA is kept, with 42 bases framed from the first base. The germline V gene specifies MNHEY as CDR1 and SVGEGT as CDR2.